Listed here are 16 T cell receptor beta chains from one sample, sequenced in a study of T cell changes during pregnancy in multiple sclerosis. The assay was immunoSEQ multiplex PCR, and TCRdb's table has in-frame clones only and misses some. There are tens of thousands of clones in the sample; around 93% occur only once, and around 2% lies in the top ten. The sample in question was peripheral blood, obtained in the first trimester of pregnancy. The source is a female donor in good health, enrolled as a control in a pregnancy study.

The V and J genes are TRBV7-2 and TRBJ1-1; unclear D gene. The CDR3 length is 14 residues. V lost 0 bases and J 10 bases, leaving 15 bases between the germline ends. The germline gives CDR1 SGHTA, CDR2 FQGNSA. In DNA form, the CDR3 reads TGTGCCAGCAGCTTAGCGGGCCTTCCAGGAAGAGCTTTCTTT. Protein sequence: CASSLAGLPGRAFF.

The genes are TRBV10-1 and TRBJ1-2; 7 positions agree with TRBD1. The germline V gene encodes CDR1 WNHNN and CDR2 SYGVQD (reference sequence). This CDR3 contains 16 residues. After removal of 8 bases from V and 4 bases from J, the junction contained 16 bases not matched to a gene. Here the CDR3 DNA reads TGCGCCAGCCGTACCCTCGGAGAGGGGGCCCTCTATGGCTACACCTTC. Residues: CASRTLGEGALYGYTF.

The V call is TRBV28, the J call TRBJ2-5; perhaps TRBD2 as D (7 bases). The CDR3 is 14 amino acids. V was clipped by 9 bases and J by 5 bases, with 19 bases between them. Germline CDR1 and CDR2: MDHEN and SYDVKM. CDR3 nucleotides: TGTGCCAGTAACCAAGGGAGGGGGGTCGAGACCCAGTACTTC. This codes for CASNQGRGVETQYF. Together with reference TRBV28 and TRBJ2-5, the CDR3 gives the full variable domain: DVKVTQSSRYLVKRTGEKVFLECVQDMDHENMFWYRQDPGLGLRLIYFSYDVKMKEKGDIPEGYSVSREKKERFSLILESASTNQTSMYLCASNQGRGVETQYFGPGTRLLVL.

V usage is TRBV28 and J usage is TRBJ1-2, with D perhaps matching TRBD1 (5 bases). V lost 8 bases, J lost 2 bases, and 21 bases lay in between. CDR3 size: 16 residues. The germline CDR1 and CDR2 sequences are MDHEN and SYDVKM. In DNA form, the CDR3 reads TGTGCCAGCTCAGATTTTATCAGTGACAGCAACTATGGCTACACCTTC. It yields the protein CASSDFISDSNYGYTF.

The chain joins TRBV5-6 to TRBJ2-1; D is possibly TRBD2 (5 bases). There are 15 residues in the CDR3. The V end lost 2 bases, the J end lost 2 bases, and 11 bases lay between the germline ends. Germline values: CDR1 SGHDT, CDR2 YYEEEE. The CDR3 region is CASSFEGYTYNEQFF. The DNA for the CDR3 is TGTGCCAGCAGCTTTGAGGGCTATACCTACAATGAGCAGTTCTTC.

The chain is built from TRBV28 and TRBJ2-5, with D uncertain. The CDR3 spans 12 residues. V gave up 10 bases and J gave up 5 bases, with 14 bases separating them. Per the germline V gene, CDR1 is MDHEN and CDR2 is SYDVKM. The CDR3 spells CATPKTLETQYF. The DNA of the CDR3 is TGTGCCACCCCCAAGACATTGGAGACCCAGTACTTC.

The chain employs TRBV11-1 and TRBJ1-2, with a tentative D call TRBD1 (6 bases). The CDR3 has 15 residues. Trimming pared 5 bases from V and 7 bases from J, leaving 20 bases between. CDR1 is SGHAT, CDR2 FQDESV, per germline (reference sequence). This chain's CDR3 is CASSLGTGNLGGYTF. The CDR3 DNA reads as TGTGCCAGCAGCCTAGGAACAGGGAATCTCGGTGGCTACACCTTC.

The chain uses TRBV7-3 and TRBJ1-1; possibly TRBD1 for D (5 bases). The CDR3 is made up of 13 amino acids. The V gene's germline CDR1 is SGHTA and CDR2 FQGTGA. V was pared by 5 bases and J by 1 base, with 8 bases between. The CDR3 spells CASSATGNTEAFF. In DNA, the CDR3 is TGTGCCAGCAGCGCAACAGGGAACACTGAAGCTTTCTTT.

The CDR3 here is CASSFRSEETQYF. CDR3 nucleotide sequence: TGTGCCAGCAGCTTCAGGTCGGAAGAGACCCAGTACTTC. The chain combines TRBV7-8 with TRBJ2-5; D gene unclear. The V end was cut by 3 bases, the J end by 3 bases, with 8 bases between. This CDR3 is 13 amino acids long. CDR1 is SGHVS and CDR2 is FQNEAQ in the germline V gene.

The J gene is TRBJ1-4, the V gene TRBV5-1, with no clear D. The germline V and J ends were trimmed by 4 bases and 0 bases, with 10 bases remaining between them. Looked up from germline, CDR1 is SGHRS and CDR2 is YFSETQ. The CDR3 has 15 amino acids. The CDR3 bases are TGCGCCAGCAGCCGGGATTCCCCAACTAATGAAAAACTGTTTTTT. Protein sequence: CASSRDSPTNEKLFF. The variable domain in full, completed from reference TRBV5-1 and TRBJ1-4, reads KAGVTQTPRYLIKTRGQQVTLSCSPISGHRSVSWYQQTPGQGLQFLFEYFSETQRNKGNFPGRFSGRQFSNSRSEMNVSTLELGDSALYLCASSRDSPTNEKLFFGSGTQLSVL.

The V gene is TRBV4-2, the J gene TRBJ2-7; 8 bases are a match to TRBD1. The V and J ends lost 0 bases and 3 bases, in that order; junction bases with no gene match: 7. The CDR3 runs 16 residues. Germline CDR1 reads LGHNA; CDR2 reads YNFKEQ. In nucleotides, the CDR3 is TGTGCCAGCAGCCAAGATGGGACAGGTCAGATCTACGAGCAGTACTTC. Translation gives CASSQDGTGQIYEQYF.

With respect to this clone: One end of the junction varies from germline; a read error may be responsible. Here the CDR3 reads CASSVTQGEKLFF. CDR3 DNA sequence: TGTGCTAGCAGCGTTACACAGGGGGAAAAACTGTTTTTT. The chain joins TRBV7-7 to TRBJ1-4; 7 bases are a match to TRBD1. CDR3 length: 13 amino acids. The germline gives CDR1 SSHAT, CDR2 FNYEAQ (reference sequence).

V usage is TRBV2 and J usage is TRBJ2-2, with TRBD1 as a possible D gene (6 bases). The CDR3 runs 15 residues. Trimming took off 6 bases at V and 0 bases at J, with 11 bases between the two ends. Germline V CDR1 and CDR2: SNHLY, FYNNEI. The CDR3 DNA sequence: TGTGCCAGCAGGCCGGGGACAACGAACACCGGGGAGCTGTTTTTT. Encoded protein: CASRPGTTNTGELFF. Full variable domain (missing parts from reference TRBV2 and TRBJ2-2): EPEVTQTPSHQVTQMGQEVILRCVPISNHLYFYWYRQILGQKVEFLVSFYNNEISEKSEIFDDQFSVERPDGSNFTLKIRSTKLEDSAMYFCASRPGTTNTGELFFGEGSRLTVL.

This chain uses TRBV28 with TRBJ2-7; D remains unclear. The V end lost 3 bases, the J end lost 0 bases, and 12 bases lay between the germline ends. Germline CDR1 is MDHEN and CDR2 is SYDVKM. CDR3 length: 15 residues. The CDR3 here is CASSLYGLSSYEQYF. CDR3 coding DNA: TGTGCCAGCAGTTTGTATGGGCTCAGCTCCTACGAGCAGTACTTC.

The rearrangement links TRBV19 to TRBJ2-5, with 12 bases identical to TRBD2. CDR1 LNHDA and CDR2 SQIVND come from the germline V gene (reference sequence). The CDR3 contains 15 residues. Trimming cost V 3 bases and J 4 bases; bases outside gene matches: 3. The CDR3 sequence: CASSIASGGVETQYF. The CDR3 DNA reads as TGTGCCAGTAGTATCGCTAGCGGGGGGGTAGAGACCCAGTACTTC. Looking up the rest from reference TRBV19 and TRBJ2-5 gives the full variable domain: DGGITQSPKYLFRKEGQNVTLSCEQNLNHDAMYWYRQDPGQGLRLIYYSQIVNDFQKGDIAEGYSVSREKKESFPLTVTSAQKNPTAFYLCASSIASGGVETQYFGPGTRLLVL.

V usage is TRBV5-1 and J usage is TRBJ2-2; TRBD2 aligns across 11 bases. Germline V gives CDR1 SGHRS, CDR2 YFSETQ. With 4 bases clipped from V and 3 bases from J, the junction kept 2 bases outside the gene matches. The CDR3 has 15 residues. CDR3 in amino acids: CASSLGLADTGELFF. The CDR3 coding sequence is TGCGCCAGCAGCCTGGGACTAGCGGACACCGGGGAGCTGTTTTTT.